Only a few counts were recorded for the clone carrying this T cell receptor (beta chain). As yet, its antigen is unknown. Other DNA sequences in the same sample also yield this CDR3. There are 11 residues in the CDR3. Germline CDR1 and CDR2: SNHLY and FYNNEI. The ends were cut back, 6 bases at V and 2 bases at J, with 2 bases in the middle. The record originates from a study of CD8+ T cells in alopecia areata. Background on the study: Oral tofacitinib (5 to 10 mg twice daily) was administered to treated patients. The study, taken as a whole, reports: TCRs were shared less clearly across patients than in mice, possibly for HLA-related reasons. Tofacitinib significantly reduced both scalp clonality and expanded CD8+ clones among the top 100. Scalp and blood retained many expanded lesional clones during tofacitinib.

Once RNA had been extracted, it was reverse transcribed into cDNA to act as the sequencing template. TCRdb's copy holds only in-frame clones and misses some; the assay was immunoSEQ multiplex PCR. The sample lists 150,000 to 200,000 clones, approximately 67% occurring once. Regarding treatment: oral pan-JAK inhibitor, 5-10 mg twice daily. The receptor comes from a human donor with alopecia areata. Sequenced here: CD4+ T cells sorted from blood, sampled between weeks 47 and 50, from a patient treated with tofacitinib. The chain has TRBV2 and TRBJ2-1, with unresolved D. Here the CDR3 DNA reads TGTGCCAGCAGCCCCTACAATGAGCAGTTCTTC. Its protein product is CASSPYNEQFF.